The 2 T cell receptor beta chains below were found in one sample sequenced in a study of blood T cell repertoires in COVID-19. Only in-frame clones appear in the TCRdb table, and some are missing; sequencing was by immunoSEQ multiplex PCR. The data contain about 140,000 clones, about 80% of them singletons. Sequences were obtained from peripheral blood. The receptor set was obtained from a human donor in a cohort sampled during active COVID-19.

This clone came up a few times. The chain combines TRBV14 with TRBJ1-2; the D gene is possibly TRBD1 (5 bases). The V gene's germline CDR1 is SGHDN and CDR2 FVKESK. The ends were cut back, 1 base at V and 6 bases at J, with 18 bases in the middle. CDR3 size: 16 residues. CDR3 sequence (DNA): TGTGCCAGCAGCCAAGGGTTCGGGCAGGGAGGCGATGGCTACACCTTC. Its translation is CASSQGFGQGGDGYTF.

The chain links TRBV6-2 or TRBV6-3 to TRBJ2-5; 7 bases fit TRBD2. J lost 2 bases, V lost 3 bases, and 3 bases had no gene match. In germline, CDR1 is MNHEY, CDR2 SVGEGT. This CDR3 is 14 amino acids long. CDR3 protein: CASSYEAGQETQYF. As DNA, the CDR3 is TGTGCCAGCAGTTATGAAGCGGGACAAGAGACCCAGTACTTC.